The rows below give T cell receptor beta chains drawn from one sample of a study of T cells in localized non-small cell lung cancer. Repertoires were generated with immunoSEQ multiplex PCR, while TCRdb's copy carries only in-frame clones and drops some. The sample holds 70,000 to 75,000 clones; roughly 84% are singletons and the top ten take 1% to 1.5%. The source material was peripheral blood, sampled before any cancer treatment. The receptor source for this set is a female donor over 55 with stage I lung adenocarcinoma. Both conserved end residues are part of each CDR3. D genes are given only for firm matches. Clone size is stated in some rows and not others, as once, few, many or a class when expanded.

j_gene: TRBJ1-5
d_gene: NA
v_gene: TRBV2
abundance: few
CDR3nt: TGTGCCAGCAGTCCCAACAGAGATGATCAGCCCCAGCATTTT
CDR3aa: CASSPNRDDQPQHF

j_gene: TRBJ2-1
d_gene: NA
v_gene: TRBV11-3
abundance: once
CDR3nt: TGTGCCAGCAGCTCCGCCGGACTAACCTACAATGAGCAGTTCTTC
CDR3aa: CASSSAGLTYNEQFF

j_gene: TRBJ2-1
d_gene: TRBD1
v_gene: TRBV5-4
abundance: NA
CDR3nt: TGTGCCAGCAGCACGCGGGACAGGGGCCACAATGAGCAGTTCTTC
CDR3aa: CASSTRDRGHNEQFF

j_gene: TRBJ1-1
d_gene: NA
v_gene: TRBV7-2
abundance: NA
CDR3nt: TGTGCCAGCAGCTTAGCGCCGGCAGGGATAAACACTGAAGCTTTCTTT
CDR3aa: CASSLAPAGINTEAFF

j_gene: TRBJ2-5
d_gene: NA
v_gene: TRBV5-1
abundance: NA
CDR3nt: TGCGCCAGCAGCTTGATGGGGACCCCCCAAGAGACCCAGTACTTC
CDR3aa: CASSLMGTPQETQYF

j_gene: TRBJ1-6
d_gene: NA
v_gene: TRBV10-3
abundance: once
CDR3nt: TGTGCCAGTAGTATAAGAGGACAGCGAGATTCACCCCTCCACTTT
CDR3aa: CASSIRGQRDSPLHF

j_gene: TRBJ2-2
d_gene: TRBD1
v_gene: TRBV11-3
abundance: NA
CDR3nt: TGTGCCAGCAGCTTAACAGGGGGCGCGAACACCGGGGAGCTGTTTTTT
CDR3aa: CASSLTGGANTGELFF

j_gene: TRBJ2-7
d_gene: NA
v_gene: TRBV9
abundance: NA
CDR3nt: TGTGCCAGCACCCGTGATCCCTCCTACGAGCAGTACTTC
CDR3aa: CASTRDPSYEQYF

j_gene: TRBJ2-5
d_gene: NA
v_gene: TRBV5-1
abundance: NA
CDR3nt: TGCGCCAGCAGCGGGTCCGGGATAAAAGAGACCCAGTACTTC
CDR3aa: CASSGSGIKETQYF

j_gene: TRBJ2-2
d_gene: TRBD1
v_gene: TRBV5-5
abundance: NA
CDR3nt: TGTGCCAGCAGACCAGGTACAGGGGGCACCGGGGAGCTGTTTTTT
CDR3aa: CASRPGTGGTGELFF

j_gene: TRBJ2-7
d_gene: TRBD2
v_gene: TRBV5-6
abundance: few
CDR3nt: TGTGCCAGCAGCCCTGGACTAGCGGGATTGGCCTACGAGCAGTACTTC
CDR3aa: CASSPGLAGLAYEQYF

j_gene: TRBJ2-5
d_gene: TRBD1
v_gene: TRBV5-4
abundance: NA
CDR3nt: TGTGCCAGCAGCCCAGGGGGCATGGGAGAGACCCAGTACTTC
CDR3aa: CASSPGGMGETQYF

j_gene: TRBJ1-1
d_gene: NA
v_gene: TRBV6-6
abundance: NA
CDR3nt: TGTGCCAGCAGTTACGATTTCGGGCCCACTGAAGCTTTCTTT
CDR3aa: CASSYDFGPTEAFF

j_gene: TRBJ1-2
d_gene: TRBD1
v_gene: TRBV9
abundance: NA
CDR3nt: TGTGCCAGCAGCGTTAGGACAGGGGATGGCTACACCTTC
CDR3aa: CASSVRTGDGYTF

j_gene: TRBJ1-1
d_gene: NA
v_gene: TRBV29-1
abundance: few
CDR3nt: TGCAGCGTCAAAAAAGGAGGGGACACTGAAGCTTTCTTT
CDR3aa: CSVKKGGDTEAFF

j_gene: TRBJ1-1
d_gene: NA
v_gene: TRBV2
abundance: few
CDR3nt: TGTGCCAGCAGACAGGGACGGGCTTTCTTT
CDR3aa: CASRQGRAFF

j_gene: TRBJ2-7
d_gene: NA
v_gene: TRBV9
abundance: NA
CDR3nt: TGTGCCAGCAGCGTAGCCCCTCAGGTGGGAGAGCAGTACTTC
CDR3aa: CASSVAPQVGEQYF

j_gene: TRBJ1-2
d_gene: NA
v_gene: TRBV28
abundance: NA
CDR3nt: TGTGCCAGCAGTTTCTCCGGGTCTTATGGCTACACCTTC
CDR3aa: CASSFSGSYGYTF

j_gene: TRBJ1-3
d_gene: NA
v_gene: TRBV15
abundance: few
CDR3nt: TGTGCCACCAGCAGAGATCGGGGGCCCTCTGGAAACACCATATATTTT
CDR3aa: CATSRDRGPSGNTIYF

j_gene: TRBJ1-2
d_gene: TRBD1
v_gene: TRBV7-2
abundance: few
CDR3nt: TGTGCCAGCAGCTTGGGACAGGGCTATGGCTACACCTTC
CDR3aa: CASSLGQGYGYTF

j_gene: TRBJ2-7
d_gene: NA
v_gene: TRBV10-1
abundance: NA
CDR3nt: TGCGCCAGCAGTGAGTCGATGGGGACAACCACCTACGAGCAGTACTTC
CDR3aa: CASSESMGTTTYEQYF

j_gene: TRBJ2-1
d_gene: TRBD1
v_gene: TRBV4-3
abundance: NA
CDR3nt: TGCGCCAGCAGCCAAGCCGGGACAGGGGGCAATGAGCAGTTCTTC
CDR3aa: CASSQAGTGGNEQFF

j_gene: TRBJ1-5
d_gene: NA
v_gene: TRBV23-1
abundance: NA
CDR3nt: TGCGCCAGCATGAGATCCCCTGGGGTTCAGCCCCAGCATTTT
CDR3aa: CASMRSPGVQPQHF

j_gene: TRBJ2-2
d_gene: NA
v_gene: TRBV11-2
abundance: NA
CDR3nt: TGTGCCAGCAGCGCCCGACCCACCGGGGAGCTGTTTTTT
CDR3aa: CASSARPTGELFF

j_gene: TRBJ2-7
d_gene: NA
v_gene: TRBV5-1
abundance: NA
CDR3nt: TGCGCCAGCAGCTTACTTGCAGCCGGGACAAGTTACGAGCAGTACTTC
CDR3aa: CASSLLAAGTSYEQYF

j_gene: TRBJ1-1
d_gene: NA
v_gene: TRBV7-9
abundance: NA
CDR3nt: TGTGCCAGCAGCTTACCCCGGACAGATTTGGACACTGAAGCTTTCTTT
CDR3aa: CASSLPRTDLDTEAFF

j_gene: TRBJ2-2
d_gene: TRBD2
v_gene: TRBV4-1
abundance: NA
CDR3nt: TGCGCCAGCAGCCAAGACCCAGCGGGAGCTTTTGCCGGGGAGCTGTTTTTT
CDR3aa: CASSQDPAGAFAGELFF

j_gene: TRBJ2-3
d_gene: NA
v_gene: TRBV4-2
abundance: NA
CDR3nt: TGTGCCAGCAGCCCAGACAGCACAGATACGCAGTATTTT
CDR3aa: CASSPDSTDTQYF

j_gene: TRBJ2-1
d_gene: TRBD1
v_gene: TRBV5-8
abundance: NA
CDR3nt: TGTGCCAGCCACTGGACAGGATTATACAATGAGCAGTTCTTC
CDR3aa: CASHWTGLYNEQFF

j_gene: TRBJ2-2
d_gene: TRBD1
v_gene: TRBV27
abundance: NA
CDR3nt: TGTGCCAGCAGTTTAGTACAGGGGGGCGACGGGGAGCTGTTTTTT
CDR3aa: CASSLVQGGDGELFF

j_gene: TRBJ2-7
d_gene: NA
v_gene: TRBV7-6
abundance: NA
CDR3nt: TGTGCCAGCAGCTTATCCGGGACTGGCTCCTACGAGCAGTACTTC
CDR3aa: CASSLSGTGSYEQYF

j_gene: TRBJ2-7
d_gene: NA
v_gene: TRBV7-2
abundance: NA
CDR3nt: TGTGCCAGCAGCCCACCATACCGGTACGAGCAGTACTTC
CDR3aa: CASSPPYRYEQYF

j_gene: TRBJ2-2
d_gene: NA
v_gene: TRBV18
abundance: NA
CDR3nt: TGTGCCAGCTCACGGGAGAACACCGGGGAGCTGTTTTTT
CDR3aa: CASSRENTGELFF

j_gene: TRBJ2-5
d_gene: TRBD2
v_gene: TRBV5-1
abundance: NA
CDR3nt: TGCGCCAGCAGCGTAATACCGGGACTACAAGAGACCCAGTACTTC
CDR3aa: CASSVIPGLQETQYF

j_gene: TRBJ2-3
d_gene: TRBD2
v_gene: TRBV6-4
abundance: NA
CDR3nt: TGTGCCAGCAGTGACGGTAGCGGGAGTTATACGCAGTATTTT
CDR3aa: CASSDGSGSYTQYF

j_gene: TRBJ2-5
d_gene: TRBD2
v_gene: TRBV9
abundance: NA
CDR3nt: TGTGCCAGCAGCAAGGGGCTAGCGGGGACTGGCCAAGAGACCCAGTACTTC
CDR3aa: CASSKGLAGTGQETQYF

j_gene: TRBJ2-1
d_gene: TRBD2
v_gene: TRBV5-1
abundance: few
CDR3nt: TGCGCCAGCGTCCCCCAAACTAGCGGGACTAGTGAGCAGTTCTTC
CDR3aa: CASVPQTSGTSEQFF

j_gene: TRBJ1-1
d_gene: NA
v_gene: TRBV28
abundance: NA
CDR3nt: TGTGCCAGCACCCCTCCCCCCCCAGGCACTGAAGCTTTCTTT
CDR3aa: CASTPPPPGTEAFF

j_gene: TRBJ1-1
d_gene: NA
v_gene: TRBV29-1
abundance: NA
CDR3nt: TGCAGCGCGCGGACGGGGCTAGCAACTATGAACACTGAAGCTTTCTTT
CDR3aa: CSARTGLATMNTEAFF

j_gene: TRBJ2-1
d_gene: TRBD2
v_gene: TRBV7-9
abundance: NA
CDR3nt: TGTGCCAGCAGCCCAGCGGGGGGGCCCTACAATGAGCAGTTCTTC
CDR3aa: CASSPAGGPYNEQFF

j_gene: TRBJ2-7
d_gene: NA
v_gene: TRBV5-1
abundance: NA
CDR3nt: TGCGCCAGCAGCTTGGAAGGGTCGATCTCCCTCTACGAGCAGTACTTC
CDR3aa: CASSLEGSISLYEQYF

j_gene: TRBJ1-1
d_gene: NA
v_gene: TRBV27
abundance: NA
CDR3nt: TGTGCCAGCAGTTTAGGGGGCTTGAACACTGAAGCTTTCTTT
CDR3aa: CASSLGGLNTEAFF

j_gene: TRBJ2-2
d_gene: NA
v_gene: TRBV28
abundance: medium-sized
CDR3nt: TGTGCCAGCAGTTTCATCAGTAGTACCGGGGAGCTGTTTTTT
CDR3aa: CASSFISSTGELFF

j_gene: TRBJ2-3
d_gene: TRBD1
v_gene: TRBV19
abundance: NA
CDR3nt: TGTGCCAGTAGTCACGGGACAGGCCCTGCGGATACGCAGTATTTT
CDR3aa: CASSHGTGPADTQYF

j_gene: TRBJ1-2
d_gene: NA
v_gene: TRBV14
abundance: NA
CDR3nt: TGTGCCAGCAGCCACCGTGGGATGACTGGCTACACCTTC
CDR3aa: CASSHRGMTGYTF

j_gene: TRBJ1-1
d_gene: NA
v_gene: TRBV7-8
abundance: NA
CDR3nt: TGTGCCAGCAGCTTAGCGTCCGCTACTGAAGCTTTCTTT
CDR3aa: CASSLASATEAFF

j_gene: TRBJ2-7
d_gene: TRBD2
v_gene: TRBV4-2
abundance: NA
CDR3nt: TGTGCCAGCAGCCCATCCCTCCAACCGGGGACTACCTACGAGCAGTACTTC
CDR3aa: CASSPSLQPGTTYEQYF

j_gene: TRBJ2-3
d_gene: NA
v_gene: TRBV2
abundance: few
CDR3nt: TGTGCCAGCAGTGAAGCAGCCAGCGCCACAGATACGCAGTATTTT
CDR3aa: CASSEAASATDTQYF

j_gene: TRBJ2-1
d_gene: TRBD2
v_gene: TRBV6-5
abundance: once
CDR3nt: TGTGCCAGCAGTTACTCGACTAGCGGGGCTTACAATGAGCAGTTCTTC
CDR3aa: CASSYSTSGAYNEQFF

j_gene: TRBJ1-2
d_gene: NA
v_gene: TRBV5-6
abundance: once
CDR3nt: TGTGCCAGCAGCTCACTTGTGGCCAGTAACTATGGCTACACCTTC
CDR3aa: CASSSLVASNYGYTF

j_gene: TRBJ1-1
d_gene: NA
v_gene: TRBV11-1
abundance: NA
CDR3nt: TGTGCCAGCAGCTTTGGGCCCCATCAGGGCACTGAAGCTTTCTTT
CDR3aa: CASSFGPHQGTEAFF

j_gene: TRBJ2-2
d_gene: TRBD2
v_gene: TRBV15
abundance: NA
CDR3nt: TGTGCCACCAGCCGAGCGAGCGGGAGCATCACCGGGGAGCTGTTTTTT
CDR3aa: CATSRASGSITGELFF

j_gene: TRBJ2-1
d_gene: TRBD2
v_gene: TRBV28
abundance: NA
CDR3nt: TGTGCCAGCAGCGCGGGACTAGCGGGAGTGGGGGAGCAGTTCTTC
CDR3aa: CASSAGLAGVGEQFF